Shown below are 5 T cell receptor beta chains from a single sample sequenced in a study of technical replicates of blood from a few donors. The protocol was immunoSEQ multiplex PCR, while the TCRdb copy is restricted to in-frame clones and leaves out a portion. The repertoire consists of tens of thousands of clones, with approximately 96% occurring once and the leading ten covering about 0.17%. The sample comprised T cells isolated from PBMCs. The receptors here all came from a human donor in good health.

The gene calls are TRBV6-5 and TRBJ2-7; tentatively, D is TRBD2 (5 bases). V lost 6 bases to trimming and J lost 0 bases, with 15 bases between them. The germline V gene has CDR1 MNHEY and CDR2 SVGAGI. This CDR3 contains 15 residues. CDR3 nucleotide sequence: TGTGCCAGCAGGTACAACGCCGGGAACTCCTACGAGCAGTACTTC. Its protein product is CASRYNAGNSYEQYF.

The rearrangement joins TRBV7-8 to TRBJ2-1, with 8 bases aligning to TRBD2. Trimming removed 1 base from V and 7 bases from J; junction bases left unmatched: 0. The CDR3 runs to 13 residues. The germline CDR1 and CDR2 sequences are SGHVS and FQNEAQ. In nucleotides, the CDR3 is TGTGCCAGCAGCTTAGGCGGGAGGAATGAGCAGTTCTTC. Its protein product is CASSLGGRNEQFF.

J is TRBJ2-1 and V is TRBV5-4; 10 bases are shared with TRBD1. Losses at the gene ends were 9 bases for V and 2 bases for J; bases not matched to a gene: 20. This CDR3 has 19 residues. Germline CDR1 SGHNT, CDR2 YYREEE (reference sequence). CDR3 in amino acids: CATQKPGQGSTGTYNEQFF. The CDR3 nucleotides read TGTGCCACACAAAAACCGGGACAGGGGTCTACAGGTACCTACAATGAGCAGTTCTTC.

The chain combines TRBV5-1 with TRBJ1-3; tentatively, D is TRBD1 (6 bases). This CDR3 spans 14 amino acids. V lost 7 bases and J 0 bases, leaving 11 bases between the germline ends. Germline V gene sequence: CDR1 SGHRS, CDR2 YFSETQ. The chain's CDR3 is CASWDTSSGNTIYF. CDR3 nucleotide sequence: TGCGCCAGCTGGGACACTAGCTCTGGAAACACCATATATTTT. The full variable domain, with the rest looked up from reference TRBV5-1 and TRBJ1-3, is KAGVTQTPRYLIKTRGQQVTLSCSPISGHRSVSWYQQTPGQGLQFLFEYFSETQRNKGNFPGRFSGRQFSNSRSEMNVSTLELGDSALYLCASWDTSSGNTIYFGEGSWLTVV.

The CDR3 is CAISGGTSGLVEQFF. The CDR3 bases are TGTGCCATCAGTGGGGGGACTAGCGGGCTGGTTGAGCAGTTCTTC. The chain is built from TRBV10-3 and TRBJ2-1; TRBD2 matches 12 bases. The length of the CDR3 is 15 residues. The V gene end was trimmed by 4 bases and the J gene end by 9 bases; junction bases not matched to a gene: 7. The germline V gene has CDR1 ENHRY and CDR2 SYGVKD.